These T cell receptor beta chains were read from a single sample in a study of blood T cells in healthy people across ages. From the 5' RACE reads, TCRdb called clonotypes with MiXCR, one entry per CDR3 protein. The sample contains 750,000 to 1,000,000 distinct CDR3 sequences, roughly 28% of which appear only once. In addition, the sample was reused for a study of T cells of mothers and their children.

Sequencing used blood. The receptors come from a woman between 35 and 50 years old in good health. Each CDR3 is given with its conserved first and last residue. D genes are given only for firm matches. Size is stated for part of the rows, as once, few or many counts, or as a class when the clone is expanded.

clone size	D gene	V gene	J gene	CDR3 DNA	CDR3 protein
.	.	TRBV20-1	TRBJ1-1	TGCAGTGCTCCTCGGGGGATTAATAAAAACACTGAAGCTTTCTTT	CSAPRGINKNTEAFF
many	.	TRBV28	TRBJ2-4	TGTGCCAGCAGTTTGGGGAATTCTCTGGGAAACATTCAGTACTTC	CASSLGNSLGNIQYF
many	.	TRBV7-3	TRBJ2-7	TGTGCCAGCAGCTTAACGTCGGGTAGCTCCTACGAGCAGTACTTC	CASSLTSGSSYEQYF
few	TRBD2	TRBV3-1	TRBJ2-5	TGTGCCAGCAGCCACCCCGGCGGGGGGCTTCAAGAGACCCAGTACTTC	CASSHPGGGLQETQYF
few	.	TRBV28	TRBJ2-3	TGTGCCAGCAGTTTAATGGTGCGGGGCTTATCCGCCAGAGATACGCAGTATTTT	CASSLMVRGLSARDTQYF
.	TRBD2	TRBV7-2	TRBJ2-1	TGTGCCAGCAGATCTAGCGGTAATAACAATGAGCAGTTCTTC	CASRSSGNNNEQFF
many	.	TRBV4-2	TRBJ2-7	TGTGCCAGCAGCCAAGGACCGTCCGAGCAGTACTTC	CASSQGPSEQYF
.	.	TRBV7-2	TRBJ1-2	TGTGCCAGCAGCTCGACCGTGTGGTATGGCTGCACCTTC	CASSSTVWYGCTF
few	.	TRBV27	TRBJ1-1	TGTGCCAGCATTTTTATGGGGGGGATAAACACTGAAGCTTTCTTT	CASIFMGGINTEAFF
.	TRBD2	TRBV28	TRBJ2-5	TGTGCCAGCACCCTAGCGGGGGGGCCAGAGACCCAGTACTTC	CASTLAGGPETQYF